The 21 T cell receptor beta chains below all came from one sample that was sequenced in a study of control samples from healthy donors and cancer patients. Here immunoSEQ multiplex PCR was the method, and the copy in TCRdb shows in-frame clones only, minus some. The sample holds 180,000 or so clones, around 93% seen once. The sequencing sample was made of blood. The receptors were gathered from a woman aged 55-75 years in good health.

This chain links TRBV7-8 with TRBJ1-2; 7 positions agree with TRBD1. V shed 3 bases, J shed 8 bases, and the junction held 6 bases outside the gene matches. CDR1 SGHVS and CDR2 FQNEAQ come from the germline V gene. The CDR3 has 13 amino acids. CDR3 residues: CASSFRTGGGYTF. In DNA, the CDR3 is TGTGCCAGCAGCTTCAGGACAGGCGGAGGCTACACCTTC.

The J gene is TRBJ2-1, the V gene TRBV5-1; D is ambiguous. The CDR3 runs 16 residues. Deletions cut 0 bases from V and 5 bases from J, with 15 bases between. Germline assignment: CDR1 SGHRS and CDR2 YFSETQ. CDR3 nucleotide sequence: TGCGCCAGCAGCTTGGAACCGGACCTACCTAACAATGAGCAGTTCTTC. It codes for CASSLEPDLPNNEQFF.

This clone turned up a few times. The chain couples TRBV7-8 to TRBJ2-1; D unclear. This CDR3 spans 15 amino acids. V dropped 1 base and J dropped 9 bases, with 16 bases sitting between them. Per germline, CDR1 SGHVS and CDR2 FQNEAQ. The CDR3 here is CASSLGSGFESEQFF. The CDR3 DNA reads TGTGCCAGCAGCTTAGGGTCTGGGTTCGAGAGTGAGCAGTTCTTC.

The chain couples TRBV19 to TRBJ1-6, with unresolved D. The CDR3 is 13 residues long. The germline V and J ends were trimmed by 6 bases and 2 bases, with 5 bases remaining between them. CDR1 is LNHDA and CDR2 is SQIVND in the germline V gene (reference sequence). The CDR3 sequence: CASRGPYNSPLHF. DNA of the CDR3: TGTGCCAGTAGGGGTCCCTATAATTCACCCCTCCACTTT.

This chain joins TRBV6-2 or TRBV6-3 and TRBJ1-5; 7 positions match TRBD1. CDR1 MNHEY and CDR2 SVGEGT come from the germline V gene. The V gene end was trimmed by 0 bases and the J gene end by 4 bases; junction bases not matched to a gene: 12. The CDR3 is 18 amino acids. The CDR3: CASSYSRDRAINNQPQHF. The CDR3 DNA follows: TGTGCCAGCAGTTACTCGAGAGACAGGGCCATTAATAATCAGCCCCAGCATTTT.

The rearrangement joins TRBV18 to TRBJ1-1; 8 nucleotides agree with TRBD1. V shed 5 bases and J 4 bases; nucleotides not matched to a gene: 6. Germline V gene data show CDR1 as KGHSH and CDR2 as LQKENI. CDR3 length: 14 amino acids. In nucleotides, the CDR3 is TGTGCCAGCTCAGACAGGGGCCGAGGCACTGAAGCTTTCTTT. Its translation: CASSDRGRGTEAFF.

Only one count was recorded for this clone. The chain employs TRBV25-1 and TRBJ2-2; D gene unclear. CDR3 size: 14 residues. V was pared by 3 bases and J by 6 bases, with 11 bases between. Germline V gene data show CDR1 as MGHDK and CDR2 as SYGVNS. This CDR3 is CASSDDNIPGELFF. The DNA of the CDR3 is TGTGCCAGCAGTGACGACAACATCCCCGGGGAGCTGTTTTTT.

On this clone: One junction end disagrees with the germline gene, perhaps due to a read error. The CDR3 loop reads CASSDLSGTGVIF. The DNA of the CDR3 is TGTGCCAGCAGTGACCTCTCCGGGACAGGGGTGATCTTC. The chain carries TRBV6-4 and TRBJ2-1, with TRBD1 matching over 10 bases. Germline loops: CDR1 MRHNA, CDR2 SNTAGT. The CDR3 is 13 residues long.

The V call is TRBV7-8, the J call TRBJ1-2, with D uncertain. Trimming took off 5 bases at V and 2 bases at J, with 18 bases between the two ends. The CDR3 runs to 16 residues. Germline-derived CDR1 and CDR2 are SGHVS and FQNEAQ. The CDR3 loop reads CASSLTNPGSNYGYTF. In DNA form, the CDR3 reads TGTGCCAGCAGCCTTACCAACCCGGGTTCGAACTATGGCTACACCTTC.

This clone was recorded once. The gene calls are TRBV25-1 and TRBJ2-2; 8 nucleotides agree with TRBD1. CDR1 is MGHDK and CDR2 is SYGVNS in the germline V gene. V was clipped by 5 bases and J by 5 bases; unmatched bases: 10. This CDR3 comprises 16 residues. CDR3: CASSHQDRVGTGELFF. For the CDR3, the DNA is TGTGCCAGCAGTCACCAGGACAGGGTAGGGACCGGGGAGCTGTTTTTT.

V gene TRBV5-4 combines with J gene TRBJ2-2; 9 nucleotides line up with TRBD1. Trimming removed 2 bases from V and 6 bases from J; junction bases left unmatched: 5. CDR3 length equals 15 residues. Per germline, CDR1 SGHNT and CDR2 YYREEE (reference sequence). The CDR3 protein is CASSFRTGVAGELFF. As DNA, the CDR3 is TGTGCCAGCAGCTTTCGGACAGGGGTCGCCGGGGAGCTGTTTTTT.

The chain combines TRBV6-2 or TRBV6-3 with TRBJ1-5, with D possibly matching TRBD1 (6 bases). This CDR3 is built from 17 residues. V dropped 6 bases and J dropped 0 bases, with 18 bases sitting between them. Germline V gene data show CDR1 as MNHEY and CDR2 as SVGEGT. The CDR3 DNA follows: TGTGCCAGCAGCGAAGGACAGTACTTACCTAGCAATCAGCCCCAGCATTTT. It specifies CASSEGQYLPSNQPQHF.

The chain's CDR3 is CASTIPRGGVAGNQPQHF. In nucleotides, the CDR3 is TGTGCCAGCACCATCCCGAGGGGGGGGGTGGCGGGGAATCAGCCCCAGCATTTT. This sequence joins TRBV27 and TRBJ1-5, with a weak D call TRBD1 (6 bases). Germline V gives CDR1 MNHEY, CDR2 SMNVEV (reference sequence). The ends were cut back, 7 bases at V and 4 bases at J, with 26 bases in the middle. This CDR3 contains 18 residues.

This rearrangement joins TRBV6-2 or TRBV6-3 to TRBJ2-2, with D perhaps assigned TRBD1 or TRBD2 (6 bases each). This CDR3 is built from 15 residues. V lost 6 bases to trimming and J lost 2 bases, with 13 bases between them. Germline values: CDR1 MNHEY, CDR2 SVGEGT. The CDR3 loop is CASSGGGLNTGELFF. CDR3 bases: TGTGCCAGCAGCGGAGGGGGGTTAAACACCGGGGAGCTGTTTTTT.

CDR3 sequence reads: CASSGGTATSTDTQYF. DNA for the CDR3: TGTGCCAGCAGCGGGGGGACAGCTACTAGCACAGATACGCAGTATTTT. V is TRBV7-8 and J is TRBJ2-3, with a weak D call TRBD1 (7 bases). Germline V gives CDR1 SGHVS, CDR2 FQNEAQ. The CDR3 consists of 16 residues. Trimming stripped 5 bases from V and 0 bases from J, with 15 bases between.

The chain couples TRBV6-5 to TRBJ1-5; D not certain. In germline, CDR1 is MNHEY, CDR2 SVGAGI. V was cut by 6 bases and J by 0 bases, with 6 bases left in between. This CDR3 is 13 amino acids long. The CDR3 is CASSPLSNQPQHF. As DNA, the CDR3 is TGTGCCAGCAGCCCCCTTAGCAATCAGCCCCAGCATTTT.

This rearrangement joins TRBV7-9 to TRBJ1-2, with D possibly matching TRBD1 (5 bases). This CDR3 region has 15 residues. Per germline, CDR1 SEHNR and CDR2 FQNEAQ (reference sequence). V was trimmed by 4 bases and J by 2 bases, leaving 14 bases between them. CDR3 residues: CASSSGGGINYGYTF. Written as DNA, the CDR3 is TGTGCCAGCAGCTCCGGGGGGGGGATCAACTATGGCTACACCTTC.

The chain combines TRBV7-9 with TRBJ2-3; D is unclear. Germline CDR1 reads SEHNR; CDR2 reads FQNEAQ (reference sequence). This CDR3 is 14 amino acids long. V dropped 4 bases and J dropped 4 bases, with 12 bases sitting between them. This CDR3 reads CASSWLDVADTQYF. The CDR3 DNA is TGTGCCAGCAGCTGGTTGGACGTGGCAGATACGCAGTATTTT.

The rearrangement uses TRBV28 and TRBJ2-4; perhaps TRBD2 as D (6 bases). Deletions cut 3 bases from V and 9 bases from J, with 15 bases between. CDR1 is MDHEN and CDR2 is SYDVKM in the germline V gene. The CDR3 runs 14 residues. The CDR3 spells CASSFTGLPGIQYF. In DNA form, the CDR3 reads TGTGCCAGCAGTTTTACGGGACTTCCAGGCATTCAGTACTTC.

The table lists this clone with a count of one. The chain employs TRBV20-1 and TRBJ1-2; unclear D gene. Germline-derived CDR1 and CDR2 are DFQATT and SNEGSKA (reference sequence). CDR3 length: 14 amino acids. Trimming cost V 3 bases and J 0 bases, with 11 bases left between them. The CDR3 region has the DNA TGCAGTGCTAGTCCCGACACATCTAACTATGGCTACACCTTC. Translated: CSASPDTSNYGYTF.

The chain has TRBV13 and TRBJ2-7; D not resolved. The germline CDR1 and CDR2 sequences are PRHDT and FYEKMQ (reference sequence). Trimming shortened V by 1 base and J by 1 base, and 17 bases separated the two germline ends. CDR3 size: 17 residues. This chain's CDR3 is CASSLVGFGLESYEQYF. Here the CDR3 DNA reads TGTGCCAGCAGCTTAGTGGGGTTCGGGCTAGAGTCCTACGAGCAGTACTTC.